This entry lists 27 T cell receptor beta chains sequenced from one sample in a study of cytomegalovirus exposure and HLA in healthy donors. Both 60 Vbeta primers and 13 Jbeta primers went into the PCR. Measured with immunoSEQ multiplex PCR; TCRdb has only the in-frame clones, and not every one. The sample holds about 52,000 clones, around 72% seen once. Material: PBMCs. The receptor source for this set is a man between 18 and 29 years old in good health and CMV-seronegative.

The chain carries TRBV28 and TRBJ2-5, with 7 bases that match TRBD2. CDR3 length: 13 residues. The trim removed 7 bases at V and 3 bases at J, leaving 5 bases unmatched. Germline V lookup: CDR1 MDHEN, CDR2 SYDVKM. This CDR3 is CASNPGGKETQYF. CDR3 DNA: TGTGCCAGCAACCCGGGAGGTAAAGAGACCCAGTACTTC.

This CDR3 reads CASSLTPTSDEQYF. The CDR3 bases are TGTGCCAGCAGTTTGACCCCTACCAGCGACGAGCAGTACTTC. The chain employs TRBV28 and TRBJ2-7; D uncertain. The germline CDR1 and CDR2 sequences are MDHEN and SYDVKM. Trimming pared 3 bases from V and 5 bases from J, leaving 14 bases between. The CDR3 contains 14 residues. Looking up the rest from reference TRBV28 and TRBJ2-7 gives the full variable domain: DVKVTQSSRYLVKRTGEKVFLECVQDMDHENMFWYRQDPGLGLRLIYFSYDVKMKEKGDIPEGYSVSREKKERFSLILESASTNQTSMYLCASSLTPTSDEQYFGPGTRLTVT.

The rearrangement joins TRBV6-5 to TRBJ2-7, with 8 bases aligning to TRBD1. The CDR3 length is 15 residues. Trimming cost V 8 bases and J 2 bases; bases outside gene matches: 11. From germline, CDR1 is MNHEY and CDR2 SVGAGI. In nucleotides, the CDR3 is TGTGCCAGCTACAAAACGCCGGGACAGGCCTACGAGCAGTACTTC. Translated: CASYKTPGQAYEQYF.

The V and J genes are TRBV11-3 and TRBJ2-2; a weak D match, TRBD1 (5 bases). CDR1 and CDR2 (germline): SGHNT, YENEEA. The germline V and J ends were trimmed by 5 bases and 3 bases, with 13 bases remaining between them. CDR3 length: 15 amino acids. CDR3: CASSPLTDDTGELFF. The DNA for the CDR3 is TGTGCCAGCAGCCCCCTGACAGACGACACCGGGGAGCTGTTTTTT.

The chain carries TRBV15 and TRBJ2-5; TRBD2 might be the D (5 bases). V was cut by 4 bases and J by 2 bases, with 14 bases left in between. There are 15 residues in the CDR3. Germline V gives CDR1 LNHNV, CDR2 YYDKDF (reference sequence). CDR3 region: CATSNEGVAQETQYF. As DNA, the CDR3 is TGTGCCACCAGCAACGAGGGAGTCGCACAAGAGACCCAGTACTTC.

The chain has TRBV7-2 and TRBJ2-1, with D maybe TRBD1 (5 bases). CDR1 SGHTA and CDR2 FQGNSA come from the germline V gene. Trimming pared 8 bases from V and 7 bases from J, leaving 9 bases between. This CDR3 comprises 11 residues. The CDR3 DNA sequence: TGTGCCAGCCAAAAGGGGAATGAGCAGTTCTTC. Translated: CASQKGNEQFF.

This chain links TRBV5-1 with TRBJ1-1, with D perhaps TRBD1 (5 bases). There are 14 residues in the CDR3. V was trimmed by 0 bases and J by 4 bases, leaving 10 bases between them. In germline, CDR1 is SGHRS, CDR2 YFSETQ. This chain's CDR3 is CASSLEGALTEAFF. For the CDR3, the DNA is TGCGCCAGCAGCTTGGAAGGGGCTCTCACTGAAGCTTTCTTT.

V gene TRBV4-3 combines with J gene TRBJ1-2; D call uncertain. Trimming cost V 0 bases and J 4 bases, with 6 bases left between them. The length of the CDR3 is 13 residues. Germline CDR1 is LGHNA and CDR2 is YSLEER. The CDR3 reads CASSQDQSYGYTF. The CDR3 DNA sequence: TGCGCCAGCAGCCAAGATCAATCCTATGGCTACACCTTC.

The genes are TRBV6-6 and TRBJ2-7, with 7 bases matching TRBD2. Germline V gene lookup returns CDR1 MNHNY and CDR2 SVGAGI (reference sequence). The V gene end was trimmed by 6 bases and the J gene end by 3 bases; junction bases not matched to a gene: 8. The CDR3 extends over 14 amino acids. CDR3 nucleotides: TGTGCCAGCAGGAGCGGGATCCCGGGCTACGAGCAGTACTTC. It translates to CASRSGIPGYEQYF.

This clone was seen only a few times. The V call is TRBV28, the J call TRBJ1-2; 9 bases line up with TRBD1. The germline V gene has CDR1 MDHEN and CDR2 SYDVKM. Trimming cost V 6 bases and J 2 bases; bases outside gene matches: 10. This CDR3 is 16 amino acids long. CDR3 in amino acids: CASRRQPGQGNYGYTF. In DNA form, the CDR3 reads TGTGCCAGCAGGCGTCAACCGGGACAGGGAAACTATGGCTACACCTTC.

The genes are TRBV30 and TRBJ1-5; D unclear. V shed 2 bases and J shed 7 bases, with 15 bases lying between them. The CDR3 runs 14 residues. The germline V gene encodes CDR1 GTSNPN and CDR2 SVGIG (reference sequence). As DNA, the CDR3 is TGTGCCTGGAGTTCGGGGTCCCAAACGCAGCCCCAGCATTTT. Its translation: CAWSSGSQTQPQHF.

This chain joins TRBV6-1 and TRBJ1-5; D remains unclear. Germline V lookup: CDR1 MNHNS, CDR2 SASEGT. The CDR3 sequence is 14 residues long. Trimming cost V 1 base and J 5 bases, with 9 bases left between them. CDR3 loop: CASSEVPGYQPQHF. The CDR3 nucleotides read TGTGCCAGCAGTGAAGTTCCGGGTTATCAGCCCCAGCATTTT.

In nucleotides, the CDR3 is TGTGCCAGTAGACAGGGACAGGGCGGCGGCAATCAGCCCCAGCATTTT. Protein product: CASRQGQGGGNQPQHF. The V and J genes are TRBV19 and TRBJ1-5; 9 bases fit TRBD1. The length of the CDR3 is 16 residues. J was trimmed by 2 bases and V by 6 bases; bases with no gene match: 8. Germline loops: CDR1 LNHDA, CDR2 SQIVND (reference sequence).

The rearrangement uses TRBV4-1 and TRBJ1-3, with D possibly matching TRBD1 (6 bases). The CDR3 contains 15 residues. In germline, CDR1 is MGHRA, CDR2 YSYEKL. The V end lost 5 bases, the J end lost 0 bases, and 11 bases lay between the germline ends. The CDR3 loop is CASSGQPISGNTIYF. The CDR3 DNA reads as TGCGCCAGCAGCGGACAGCCAATCTCTGGAAACACCATATATTTT.

This rearrangement joins TRBV4-1 to TRBJ1-4; 7 bases fit TRBD1. V lost 2 bases to trimming and J lost 5 bases; unmatched junction nucleotides: 14. The CDR3 is made up of 18 amino acids. The germline gives CDR1 MGHRA, CDR2 YSYEKL. CDR3 loop: CASSQLRDSSRGNEKLFF. As DNA, the CDR3 is TGCGCCAGCAGCCAACTCCGGGACAGTAGTCGGGGGAATGAAAAACTGTTTTTT.

The chain recombines TRBV7-2 with TRBJ1-5, with 9 bases that match TRBD1. Germline V CDR1 and CDR2: SGHTA, FQGNSA. V shed 5 bases and J 7 bases; nucleotides not matched to a gene: 6. The CDR3 contains 14 residues. The CDR3 sequence is CASSPRTGEQPQHF. The DNA of the CDR3 is TGTGCCAGCAGCCCCCGGACAGGGGAACAGCCCCAGCATTTT.

The chain links TRBV29-1 to TRBJ2-7; D may be TRBD2 (7 bases). CDR1 SQVTM and CDR2 ANQGSEA come from the germline V gene. V was pared by 0 bases and J by 3 bases, with 21 bases between. The CDR3 has 17 residues. DNA for the CDR3: TGCAGCGTTGAAGATAGCCCCGGGGGGCTTGGGGTCTACGAGCAGTACTTC. This encodes CSVEDSPGGLGVYEQYF.

V gene TRBV7-9 combines with J gene TRBJ2-5; 7 bases fit TRBD1. Trimming took 8 bases from V and 0 from J; bases not matched to a gene: 6. The CDR3 has 14 residues. CDR1 and CDR2 from the germline V gene are SEHNR and FQNEAQ (reference sequence). The CDR3 nucleotides read TGTGCCAGCCGGGACAGTAGACACCAAGAGACCCAGTACTTC. It translates to CASRDSRHQETQYF. The full variable domain, rest sourced from reference TRBV7-9 and TRBJ2-5, is DTGVSQNPRHKITKRGQNVTFRCDPISEHNRLYWYRQTLGQGPEFLTYFQNEAQLEKSRLLSDRFSAERPKGSFSTLEIQRTEQGDSAMYLCASRDSRHQETQYFGPGTRLLVL.

The V gene is TRBV28, the J gene TRBJ2-1; TRBD2 matches at 10 bases. In germline, CDR1 is MDHEN, CDR2 SYDVKM. The CDR3 sequence is 15 residues long. V gave up 4 bases and J gave up 4 bases; unmatched junction bases: 4. The CDR3 sequence is CASSSRTSGYNEQFF. CDR3 sequence (DNA): TGTGCCAGCAGTTCCAGGACTAGCGGATACAATGAGCAGTTCTTC.

This clone was seen only a few times. V usage is TRBV28 and J usage is TRBJ1-1; D ambiguous. Germline CDR1 reads MDHEN; CDR2 reads SYDVKM. Trimming took 3 bases from V and 0 from J, leaving 5 bases between them. The CDR3 spans 13 residues. CDR3 sequence reads: CASSFSLNTEAFF. Here the CDR3 DNA reads TGTGCCAGCAGTTTCTCGTTGAACACTGAAGCTTTCTTT.

The V gene is TRBV7-2, the J gene TRBJ2-3, with D possibly being TRBD2 (7 bases). The V gene lost 8 bases and the J gene lost 2 bases, with 14 bases spanning the gap. The CDR3 extends over 14 amino acids. Germline CDR1 is SGHTA and CDR2 is FQGNSA. The chain's CDR3 is CASRAGAFTDTQYF. The CDR3 DNA reads TGTGCCAGCCGCGCGGGGGCTTTCACAGATACGCAGTATTTT. Based on the CDR3 plus reference TRBV7-2 and TRBJ2-3, the full variable domain is GAGVSQSPSNKVTEKGKDVELRCDPISGHTALYWYRQSLGQGLEFLIYFQGNSAPDKSGLPSDRFSAERTGGSVSTLTIQRTQQEDSAVYLCASRAGAFTDTQYFGPGTRLTVL.

The rearrangement links TRBV4-3 to TRBJ2-1; 7 bases line up with TRBD2. CDR3 length: 17 amino acids. J gave up 4 bases and V 0 bases, and 9 bases lay outside the gene matches. Germline CDR1 is LGHNA and CDR2 is YSLEER. CDR3 nucleotides: TGCGCCAGCAGCCAAGATTTTGGGGGGGAACCATACAATGAGCAGTTCTTC. Translating gives CASSQDFGGEPYNEQFF.

The chain couples TRBV2 to TRBJ1-2; no definite D call. This CDR3 has 13 amino acids. Trimming cost V 1 base and J 1 base, with 4 bases left between them. From germline, CDR1 is SNHLY and CDR2 FYNNEI. The CDR3 protein is CASSEGINYGYTF. DNA for the CDR3: TGTGCCAGCAGTGAAGGTATTAACTATGGCTACACCTTC.

The chain recombines TRBV14 with TRBJ2-1, with 11 bases matching TRBD2. The trim removed 3 bases at V and 9 bases at J, leaving 7 bases unmatched. Germline-derived CDR1 and CDR2 are SGHDN and FVKESK. The CDR3 extends over 15 amino acids. CDR3 in amino acids: CASSHTSGSRGEQFF. The CDR3 DNA follows: TGTGCCAGCAGCCACACTAGCGGGAGTAGGGGTGAGCAGTTCTTC.

This clone was counted once. This chain links TRBV28 with TRBJ1-6; a weak D match, TRBD1 (5 bases). V was shortened by 3 bases and J by 13 bases, with 13 bases between the two germline ends. CDR1 and CDR2 from the germline V gene are MDHEN and SYDVKM. This CDR3 has 13 amino acids. CDR3 sequence: CASSFQGGKPLHF. CDR3 sequence (DNA): TGTGCCAGCAGTTTCCAGGGTGGGAAGCCCCTCCACTTT.

The chain carries TRBV7-2 and TRBJ2-7; perhaps TRBD2 as D (6 bases). Per the germline V gene, CDR1 is SGHTA and CDR2 is FQGNSA. Trimming left V 2 bases short and J 3 bases short, with 14 bases between. CDR3 length: 15 residues. CDR3 residues: CASSLTLREGYEQYF. CDR3 DNA sequence: TGTGCCAGCAGCTTAACTCTGCGGGAAGGCTACGAGCAGTACTTC.

For the CDR3, the DNA is TGTGCCAGCAGCGACAGAGGCTACGAGCAGTACTTC. Translated: CASSDRGYEQYF. The chain joins TRBV6-6 to TRBJ2-7, with D maybe TRBD1 (5 bases). Germline CDR1 is MNHNY and CDR2 is SVGAGI (reference sequence). The CDR3 has 12 residues. V lost 6 bases to trimming and J lost 3 bases, with 9 bases between them.